This T cell receptor (beta chain) was profiled in a study of CD8 T cells in ankylosing spondylitis. Study-wide findings and caveats: Blood of patients with ankylosing spondylitis appeared to be characterized by a TCR beta motif of 8 or 9 highly homologous variants. The study looked at matched synovial fluid samples from ankylosing spondylitis patients. Disease-linked clones were reported to be significantly enriched there.

The CDR3 is 15 amino acids. The germline gives CDR1 SGDLS, CDR2 YYNGEE. V gave up 4 bases and J gave up 0 bases, with 12 bases separating them. This clonotype came up a few times. Its antigen remains unidentified. Libraries for TCR beta were made by quantitative 5'-RACE with molecular barcodes. TCRdb fed the 5' RACE reads into MiXCR, producing one record per CDR3 protein. The table includes approximately 210,000 distinct CDR3 sequences, 9.5% to 15% detected once. The chain has TRBV9 and TRBJ2-3; D tentatively reads TRBD1 or TRBD2 (6 bases each). The receptor was derived from a male donor with ankylosing spondylitis or in good health (not recorded which). The sequenced material came from blood, either unsorted or a sorted T cell fraction (not recorded which). CDR3 DNA: TGTGCCAGCAGCCCCGGGGGCAGTAGCACAGATACGCAGTATTTT. Translating gives CASSPGGSSTDTQYF.